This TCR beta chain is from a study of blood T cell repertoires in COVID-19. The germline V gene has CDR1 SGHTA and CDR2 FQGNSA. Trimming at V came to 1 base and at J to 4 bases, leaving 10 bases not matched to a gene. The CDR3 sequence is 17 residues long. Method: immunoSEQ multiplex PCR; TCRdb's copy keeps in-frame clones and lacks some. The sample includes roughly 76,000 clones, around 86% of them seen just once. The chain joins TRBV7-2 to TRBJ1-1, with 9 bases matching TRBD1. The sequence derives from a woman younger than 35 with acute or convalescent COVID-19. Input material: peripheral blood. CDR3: CASSLVTGGTMGTEAFF. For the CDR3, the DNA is TGTGCCAGCAGCTTAGTGACAGGGGGTACCATGGGCACTGAAGCTTTCTTT.